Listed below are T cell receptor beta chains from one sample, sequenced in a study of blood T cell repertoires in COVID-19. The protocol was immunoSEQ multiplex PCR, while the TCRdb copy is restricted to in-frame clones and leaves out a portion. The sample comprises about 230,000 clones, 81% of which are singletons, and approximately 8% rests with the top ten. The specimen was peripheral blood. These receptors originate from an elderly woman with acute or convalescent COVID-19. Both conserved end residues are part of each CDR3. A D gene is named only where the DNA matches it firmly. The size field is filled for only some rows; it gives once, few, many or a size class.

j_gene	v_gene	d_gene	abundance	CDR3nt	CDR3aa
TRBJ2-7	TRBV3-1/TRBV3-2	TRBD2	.	TGTGCCAGCAGCCCTCCGGGACTAGCGGGAAGCTACGAGCAGTACTTC	CASSPPGLAGSYEQYF
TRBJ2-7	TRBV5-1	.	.	TGCGCCAGCAGCTTGGCCGGTACCTACGAGCAGTACTTC	CASSLAGTYEQYF
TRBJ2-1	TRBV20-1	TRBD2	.	TGCAGTGCTGCCCCTAGCGGTGAGCAGTTCTTC	CSAAPSGEQFF
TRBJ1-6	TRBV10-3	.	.	TGTGCCATCAGGGAGCTTGCAGGGCTTAATTCACCCCTCCACTTT	CAIRELAGLNSPLHF
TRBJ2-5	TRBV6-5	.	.	TGTGCCAGCAGTTACGGGGGGGCGTCGAGAGAGACCCAGTACTTC	CASSYGGASRETQYF
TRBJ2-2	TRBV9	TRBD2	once	TGTGCCAGCAGCGTAGGGCCGGGACTAGCGGCCACCGGGGAGCTGTTTTTT	CASSVGPGLAATGELFF
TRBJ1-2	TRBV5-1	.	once	TGCGCCAGCAGTGGGGCTTCCGGGCCTCAGTGGGGCTACACCTTC	CASSGASGPQWGYTF
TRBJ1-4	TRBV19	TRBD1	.	TGTGCCACCTCCAATGGAGGGGGCAGATTGGCTAATGAAAAACTGTTTTTT	CATSNGGGRLANEKLFF
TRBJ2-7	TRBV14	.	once	TGTGCCAGCAGCCAAGATTTCGGGGGCGAGCAGTACTTC	CASSQDFGGEQYF
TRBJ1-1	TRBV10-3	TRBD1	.	TGTGCCATCAGTGAGACAGGGGGCAGGAACACTGAAGCTTTCTTT	CAISETGGRNTEAFF
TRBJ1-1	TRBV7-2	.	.	TGTGCCGGGGGGGGGCGGATGAACACTGAAGCTTTCTTT	CAGGGRMNTEAFF
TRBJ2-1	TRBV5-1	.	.	TGCGCCAGCGGATTCGACAGTTTAGGGTACAATGAGCAGTTCTTC	CASGFDSLGYNEQFF
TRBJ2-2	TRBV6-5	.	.	TGTGCCAGCAGTCGGGTCACCGGGGAGCTGTTTTTT	CASSRVTGELFF
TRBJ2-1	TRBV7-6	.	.	TGTGCCAGCAGCTTAATGACTACCTCTCGCGAAGAGCAGTTCTTC	CASSLMTTSREEQFF
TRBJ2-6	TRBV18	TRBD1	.	TGTGCCAGCTCACGCGGACAGGGGGCATCTGGGGCCAACGTCCTGACTTTC	CASSRGQGASGANVLTF
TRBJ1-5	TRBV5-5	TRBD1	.	TGTGCCAGCAGCCGGGACAGCCATAATCAGCCCCAGCATTTT	CASSRDSHNQPQHF
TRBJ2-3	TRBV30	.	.	TGTGCCTGGAGTGGAACTAGTTACACAGATACGCAGTATTTT	CAWSGTSYTDTQYF
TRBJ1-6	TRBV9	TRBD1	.	TGTGCCAGCAGCGTAGGACAGGGATATTCACCCCTCCACTTT	CASSVGQGYSPLHF
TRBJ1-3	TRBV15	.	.	TGTGCCACCAGCCTTACGAGGACTCATGGAAACACCATATATTTT	CATSLTRTHGNTIYF
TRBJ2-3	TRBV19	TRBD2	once	TGTGCCACTACGACTAGCGGGAGGTCCGATACGCAGTATTTT	CATTTSGRSDTQYF
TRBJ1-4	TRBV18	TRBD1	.	TGTGCCAGCTCACCTCGGACAGGGGGCTCTAATGAAAAACTGTTTTTT	CASSPRTGGSNEKLFF
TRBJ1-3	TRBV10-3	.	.	TGTGCCATCAGTGGGACACTTGGGAACACCATATATTTT	CAISGTLGNTIYF
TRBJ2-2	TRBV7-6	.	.	TGTGCCAGCAGCCCCACGAACTCAGGAGGCGGCGGGGAGCTGTTTTTT	CASSPTNSGGGGELFF
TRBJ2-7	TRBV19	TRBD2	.	TGTGCCAGTAGTATAGTTACTAGCGGGATCTACGAGCAGTACTTC	CASSIVTSGIYEQYF
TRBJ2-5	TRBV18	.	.	TGTGCCAGCTCACCCGGGACGGGAGAACAAGAGACCCAGTACTTC	CASSPGTGEQETQYF
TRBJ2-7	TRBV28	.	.	TGTGCCAGCAGCCCCACCGAGGGTTTCTCCTACGAGCAGTACTTC	CASSPTEGFSYEQYF
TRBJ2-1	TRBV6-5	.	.	TGTGCCACACTGGGGACATACAATGAGCAGTTCTTC	CATLGTYNEQFF
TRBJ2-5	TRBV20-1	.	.	TGCAGTTCCCAGGCCCAAGAGACCCAGTACTTC	CSSQAQETQYF
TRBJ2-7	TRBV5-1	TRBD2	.	TGCGCCAGCAGCCCGGGACTAGTGGGATCCTACGAGCAGTACTTC	CASSPGLVGSYEQYF
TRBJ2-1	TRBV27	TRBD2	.	TGTGCCAGCAGTTACCCGGGACTAGCGGGAGGAAATCCGTACAATGAGCAGTTCTTC	CASSYPGLAGGNPYNEQFF
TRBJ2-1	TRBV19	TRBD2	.	TGTGCCAGTAGTATGCGAGCGGGGGGAACCTACAATGAGCAGTTCTTC	CASSMRAGGTYNEQFF
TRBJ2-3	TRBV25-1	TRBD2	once	TGTGCCAGCAGTGCCCCGGGGGGTCGGGAGTGGGAAGATACGCAGTATTTT	CASSAPGGREWEDTQYF
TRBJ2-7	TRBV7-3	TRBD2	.	TGTGCCAGCAGCACCAGCGGGGGGAGCTCCTACGAGCAGTACTTC	CASSTSGGSSYEQYF
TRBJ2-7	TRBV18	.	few	TGTGCCAGCTCACCATTTACCACCCTTCAGGGCGAGCAGTACTTC	CASSPFTTLQGEQYF
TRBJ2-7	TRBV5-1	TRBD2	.	TGCGCCAGCAGCTTGGAAGCGGGACTAAACTACGAGCAGTACTTC	CASSLEAGLNYEQYF
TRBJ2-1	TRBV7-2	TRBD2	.	TGTGCCAGCAGCAGGGACGGCGGGGGTTTTGAGCAGTTCTTC	CASSRDGGGFEQFF
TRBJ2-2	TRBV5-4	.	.	TGTGCCAGCAGCACCTCAGGGTATTCATACGGGGAGCTGTTTTTT	CASSTSGYSYGELFF
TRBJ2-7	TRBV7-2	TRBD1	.	TGTGCCAGCAGACGCCCCCCGGGACAGGGGTTCGAGCAGTACTTC	CASRRPPGQGFEQYF
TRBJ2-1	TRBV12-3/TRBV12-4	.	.	TGTGCCAGCAGTTATTCCCCTAATGAGCAGTTCTTC	CASSYSPNEQFF
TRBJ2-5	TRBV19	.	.	TGTGCCAGTAAGGTACAACAGGGAGTGGAGACCCAGTACTTC	CASKVQQGVETQYF
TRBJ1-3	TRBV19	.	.	TGTGCCAGTAGTATGTCAGACTCTGGAAACACCATATATTTT	CASSMSDSGNTIYF
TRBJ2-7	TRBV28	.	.	TGTGCCAGCAGTTCCCCGACTGACGAGCAGTACTTC	CASSSPTDEQYF
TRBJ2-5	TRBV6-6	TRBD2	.	TGTGCCAGCAGCAGACTAGCGGGGGGCCTTCAAGAGACCCAGTACTTC	CASSRLAGGLQETQYF
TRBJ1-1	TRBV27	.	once	TGTGCCAGCAGAGACACGAACACTGAAGCTTTCTTT	CASRDTNTEAFF
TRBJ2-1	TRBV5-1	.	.	TGCGCCAGCAGCTTGTCCCAGGGGTACAATGAGCAGTTCTTC	CASSLSQGYNEQFF
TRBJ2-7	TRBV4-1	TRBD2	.	TGCGCCAGCAGCCAGAGACTAGCGGGGGGGACCTACGAGCAGTACTTC	CASSQRLAGGTYEQYF
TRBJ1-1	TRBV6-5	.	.	TGTGCCAGCATGGGATTGGGAGGCACTGAAGCTTTCTTT	CASMGLGGTEAFF
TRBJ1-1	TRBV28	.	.	TGTGCCGCAAAGGGGCCGGTGAACACTGAAGCTTTCTTT	CAAKGPVNTEAFF
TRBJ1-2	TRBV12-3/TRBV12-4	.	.	TGTGCCAGCACCGGCGGGGCTACGGGTTTAGGCACCTTC	CASTGGATGLGTF
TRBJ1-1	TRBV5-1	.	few	TGCGCCAGCAGCTTGGGGACAGTGAACACTGAAGCTTTCTTT	CASSLGTVNTEAFF
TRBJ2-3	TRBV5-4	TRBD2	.	TGTGCCAGCAGCCCACGGCGGGGGGGAGATACGCAGTATTTT	CASSPRRGGDTQYF
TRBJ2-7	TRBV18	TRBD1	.	TGTGCCAGCTCACTCGACAGGGTCTCCTACGAGCAGTACTTC	CASSLDRVSYEQYF
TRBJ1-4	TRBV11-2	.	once	TGTGCCAGCAGCTCAACAGGGTTCCTCGGTGAAAAACTGTTTTTT	CASSSTGFLGEKLFF